The 20 T cell receptor beta chains reported below all come from one sample, sequenced in a study of T cells in Graves' hyperthyroidism and ophthalmopathy. RNA transcripts yielded amplified TCR beta CDR3 regions. The TCR CDR3 first-round RT-PCR relied on the HTBI primer set. A single record per CDR3 protein comes from TCRdb applying MiXCR to the multiplex PCR reads. The sample lists roughly 600,000 distinct CDR3 sequences, approximately 15% occurring once. Sequences were obtained from blood. Receptor source: a woman aged 45-65 years with Graves' ophthalmopathy.

This chain connects TRBV10-3 to TRBJ2-2; D gene ambiguous. V was cut by 7 bases and J by 5 bases, with 5 bases left in between. The CDR3 runs 11 residues. In germline, CDR1 is ENHRY, CDR2 SYGVKD. The CDR3 nucleotides read TGTGCCATCACGGAGACCGGGGAGCTGTTTTTT. Its translation is CAITETGELFF.

This clonotype was observed many times. The rearrangement links TRBV6-2 or TRBV6-3 to TRBJ2-7; 14 positions match TRBD2. V gave up 5 bases and J gave up 2 bases; unmatched junction bases: 5. The CDR3 has 16 residues. CDR1 is MNHEY and CDR2 is SVGEGT in the germline V gene. The chain's CDR3 is CASSPGTSGGPYEQYF. The DNA of the CDR3 is TGTGCCAGCAGTCCCGGGACTAGCGGGGGCCCCTACGAGCAGTACTTC.

This clonotype was found many times. V and J are TRBV2 and TRBJ2-5; maybe TRBD2 (5 bases). V was pared by 5 bases and J by 13 bases, with 17 bases between. Germline CDR1 and CDR2: SNHLY and FYNNEI. The CDR3 totals 12 residues. CDR3 region: CASSQDWESPYF. CDR3 in DNA: TGTGCCAGCAGTCAGGACTGGGAAAGCCCGTACTTC.

This clonotype was detected ten times or more. The CDR3 sequence: CASSLGRAGTSVRKYQETQYF. The CDR3 bases are TGTGCCAGCAGCTTAGGACGCGCCGGGACTAGCGTTAGAAAGTACCAAGAGACCCAGTACTTC. The chain recombines TRBV7-8 with TRBJ2-5; 10 nucleotides match TRBD2. The CDR3 contains 21 residues. With V trimmed by 1 base and J by 0 bases, 17 bases remained unmatched. CDR1 SGHVS and CDR2 FQNEAQ come from the germline V gene.

This rearrangement joins TRBV28 to TRBJ2-7, with 7 bases fitting TRBD2. V trimming: 10 bases; J trimming: 4 bases; junction bases outside the gene matches: 10. Germline V gene data show CDR1 as MDHEN and CDR2 as SYDVKM. The CDR3 extends over 13 amino acids. CDR3 sequence (DNA): TGTGCCATCCTAGCGGTCAACACTTACGAGCAGTACTTC. This gives the protein CAILAVNTYEQYF.

Ten or more counts support this clonotype. The V call is TRBV12-3 or TRBV12-4, the J call TRBJ2-5, with TRBD1 identical over 8 bases. V was clipped by 4 bases and J by 4 bases; unmatched bases: 8. This CDR3 has 15 amino acids. The CDR3 DNA is TGTGCCAGCAGTTCCCCGGGACAGGCTGGAGAGACCCAGTACTTC. This gives the protein CASSSPGQAGETQYF.

This clonotype was observed many times. V gene TRBV18 combines with J gene TRBJ1-5; D remains ambiguous. The CDR3 extends over 15 amino acids. Trimming removed 3 bases from V and 0 bases from J, with 9 bases in between. Germline CDR1 KGHSH, CDR2 LQKENI. The CDR3 DNA sequence: TGTGCCAGCTCACCCCGGGAGATTAGCAATCAGCCCCAGCATTTT. Amino acid sequence: CASSPREISNQPQHF.

About this clonotype: Its ends do not fully match the called genes, so a read error is possible. The rearrangement uses TRBV12-3 or TRBV12-4 and TRBJ1-4; 9 nucleotides match TRBD1. This CDR3 contains 15 residues. The CDR3 DNA is TGTGCCAGCAGACGGACAGGGGCAACTAATGAAAAACTGGTTTTT. Translating it yields CASRRTGATNEKLVF.

This clonotype was seen ten or more times. This chain uses TRBV10-3 with TRBJ2-1; 9 nucleotides line up with TRBD2. Trimming removed 10 bases from V and 10 bases from J; junction bases left unmatched: 14. Germline V CDR1 and CDR2: ENHRY, SYGVKD. CDR3 length: 14 residues. This CDR3 reads CATRAGGTTGEQFF. The CDR3 DNA reads TGTGCCACCCGAGCGGGAGGAACTACAGGAGAGCAGTTCTTC.

This clonotype was seen at least ten times. The chain has TRBV12-3 or TRBV12-4 and TRBJ2-3; D unclear. CDR3 size: 14 residues. V gave up 4 bases and J gave up 0 bases, with 8 bases separating them. In DNA, the CDR3 is TGTGCCAGCAGTTACGGCAGAAGCACAGATACGCAGTATTTT. Translation: CASSYGRSTDTQYF.

The CDR3 region is CASSPPGGLAGKRNNEQFF. The CDR3 coding sequence is TGTGCCAGCAGTCCCCCCGGAGGGCTAGCGGGGAAACGAAACAATGAGCAGTTCTTC. The chain uses TRBV28 and TRBJ2-1, with 9 nucleotides matching TRBD2. The CDR3 is made up of 19 amino acids. Germline trimming cut 5 bases from V and 5 bases from J; bases unmatched to any gene: 19. Germline-derived CDR1 and CDR2 are MDHEN and SYDVKM.

The chain couples TRBV9 to TRBJ2-7; D perhaps matches TRBD2 (5 bases). The CDR3 covers 16 residues. V dropped 4 bases and J dropped 7 bases, with 24 bases sitting between them. Germline V gives CDR1 SGDLS, CDR2 YYNGEE. CDR3 amino acids: CASSSSPSGSPTEQYF. CDR3 in DNA: TGTGCCAGCAGCTCCTCCCCCAGTGGGAGTCCCACGGAGCAGTACTTC. Full variable domain (outside the CDR3, taken from reference TRBV9 and TRBJ2-7): DSGVTQTPKHLITATGQRVTLRCSPRSGDLSVYWYQQSLDQGLQFLIQYYNGEERAKGNILERFSAQQFPDLHSELNLSSLELGDSALYFCASSSSPSGSPTEQYFGPGTRLTVT.

This clonotype was observed a few times. The chain couples TRBV12-3 or TRBV12-4 to TRBJ1-5, with 8 bases identical to TRBD1. CDR3 length: 17 residues. Losses at the gene ends were 5 bases for V and 1 base for J; bases not matched to a gene: 10. CDR3 region: CASSPGQGLSSNQPQHF. The CDR3 DNA is TGTGCCAGCAGTCCTGGACAGGGTCTGTCGAGCAATCAGCCCCAGCATTTT.

This rearrangement joins TRBV4-1 to TRBJ1-2; D is undetermined. Trimming shortened V by 0 bases and J by 2 bases, and 13 bases separated the two germline ends. Germline CDR1 is MGHRA and CDR2 is YSYEKL. The CDR3 totals 16 residues. The CDR3: CASSQETTSPNYGYTF. The CDR3 DNA is TGCGCCAGCAGCCAAGAAACAACTTCCCCAAACTATGGCTACACCTTC.

This clonotype was seen ten or more times. The chain couples TRBV20-1 to TRBJ2-1; 7 nucleotides line up with TRBD2. This CDR3 has 12 residues. The germline gives CDR1 DFQATT, CDR2 SNEGSKA (reference sequence). V was pared by 6 bases and J by 7 bases, with 6 bases of the junction left unmatched. The CDR3 region is CSATGRGNEQFF. The DNA of the CDR3 is TGCAGTGCAACTGGGCGGGGGAATGAGCAGTTCTTC.

This clonotype turned up a few times. The chain links TRBV3-1 to TRBJ2-2; a weak D match, TRBD2 (5 bases). This CDR3 has 14 amino acids. Trimming removed 0 bases at V and 6 bases at J, with 8 bases between. CDR1 and CDR2 from the germline V gene are LGHDT and YNNKEL (reference sequence). The chain's CDR3 is CASSQDLLAGELFF. The CDR3 region has the DNA TGTGCCAGCAGCCAAGATTTACTAGCCGGGGAGCTGTTTTTT. The entire variable domain, with the rest obtained from reference TRBV3-1 and TRBJ2-2, is as follows: DTAVSQTPKYLVTQMGNDKSIKCEQNLGHDTMYWYKQDSKKFLKIMFSYNNKELIINETVPNRFSPKSPDKAHLNLHINSLELGDSAVYFCASSQDLLAGELFFGEGSRLTVL.

This clonotype was counted many times. This chain connects TRBV2 to TRBJ1-2, with D possibly matching TRBD1 (5 bases). This CDR3 is built from 15 residues. Germline CDR1 reads SNHLY; CDR2 reads FYNNEI. V dropped 7 bases and J dropped 4 bases, with 19 bases sitting between them. In DNA form, the CDR3 reads TGTGCCAGCAACCGGGGCTTCGTTGGGGGCTATGGCTACACCTTC. Encoded protein: CASNRGFVGGYGYTF.

This clonotype was recorded at least ten times. The rearrangement uses TRBV7-2 and TRBJ1-2; D gene unclear. The CDR3 is made up of 16 amino acids. Germline values: CDR1 SGHTA, CDR2 FQGNSA. V was clipped by 5 bases and J by 6 bases, with 22 bases between them. The CDR3 loop is CASSLQTRESPNGYTF. The CDR3 DNA sequence: TGTGCCAGCAGCCTCCAAACCCGGGAATCCCCCAATGGCTACACCTTC.

This clonotype has ten or more counts. The V call is TRBV6-5, the J call TRBJ1-1; a possible D gene is TRBD1 (6 bases). The CDR3 consists of 18 residues. V was trimmed by 2 bases and J by 4 bases, leaving 23 bases between them. The germline V gene encodes CDR1 MNHEY and CDR2 SVGAGI. The CDR3 spells CASSYGGGFMGAGTEAFF. The CDR3 nucleotides are TGTGCCAGCAGTTACGGCGGGGGGTTCATGGGGGCAGGCACTGAAGCTTTCTTT.

This clonotype was picked up many times. The V gene is TRBV18, the J gene TRBJ2-3, with 7 bases aligning to TRBD2. The V gene's germline CDR1 is KGHSH and CDR2 LQKENI. The CDR3 extends over 15 amino acids. V shed 2 bases and J 1 base; nucleotides not matched to a gene: 3. The CDR3 DNA is TGTGCCAGCTCACCAAGAAGCGGGGGCACAGATACGCAGTATTTT. It specifies CASSPRSGGTDTQYF.